Below, one TCR beta chain is given with its context. Its antigen specificity is not known. At one boundary the junction diverges from the germline segment, which might be a read error. CDR1 and CDR2, per the germline V gene, are SGHDT and YYEEEE. There are 15 amino acids in the CDR3, from cysteine to phenylalanine inclusive. The CDR3 DNA has 45 bases and is translated from base 1. These data originate in a study of tumor and adjacent non-tumor tissue in lung cancer (dated by TCRdb to 2016 to 2018). For context, the study as a whole: Of the cohort, eleven to twelve patients had adenocarcinoma, 2 had squamous cell carcinoma and 1 had small cell lung cancer. A total of some 130,000,000 productive TCRbeta reads were generated by sequencing, corresponding to an average of roughly 4 million reads per sample. The study compared bulk TCRbeta repertoires from lung tumor tissue and matched distant non-tumor lung tissue of some 16 lung cancer patients. The approximately 15 patients were aged roughly 30 to 85 years, included ten or so men and 5 women, and had TNM stage I to III disease. TCRbeta CDR3 sequencing was performed on under 35 paired specimens, with one tumor sample and one normal lung sample collected per patient. Points the paper makes about the study in general: The cohort had only around 14 patients, and the authors noted that larger samples and more detailed clinical data are needed. Peripheral blood was not sequenced, so blood TCRbeta repertoires were not examined in the lung cancer patients of the study. The top 100 clones accounted for a significantly larger cumulative portion of the repertoire in normal lung than in tumor tissue. Tumor tissue showed significantly greater TCR diversity (inverse Simpson) than normal lung tissue (about 400 vs 180, P = 0.0075, Mann-Whitney U test). Younger patients had significantly higher TCR diversity, and higher tumor TCR diversity was associated with shorter overall and disease-free survival. Neither the sequencing platform nor unique molecular identifiers are mentioned in the methods.

Receptor amplification or capture employed multiplex PCR. Sequencing used an Illumina HiSeq 2500. Following protocols modified from ARM-PCR, the researchers constructed TCRbeta libraries through three rounds of nested PCR with primers (Table S4). Before sequencing, PCR products of 200-500 bp were excised from the gel and purified with the QIAquick gel extraction kit. The study's processing was this. Trimmomatic was used to clean the reads, FLASH was used to merge the reads into complete CDR3 sequences, and MiTCR was used to assign the reads to V(D)J germline segments. Clonal diversity was computed as the inverse Simpson's index with VDJtools. A read counted as productive if the sequence was in-frame and lacked a premature stop codon. TCRdb passed the public sequencing reads through fastp at Q25 and MiXCR, retaining productive beta sequences. Duplicate CDR3 protein sequences are folded into a single record with the most common DNA and genes. These V and J calls rely on TCRdb rather than the paper's analysis. This sample is represented by some 90,000 distinct CDR3 sequences; around three fifths of them were singletons. Together, the top ten hold roughly 15% of the sample.

RNA was extracted from bulk unsorted tissue and checked for quality with a NanoDrop ND-1000 and an Agilent 2100. All donors had newly diagnosed lung cancer, had not received prior chemotherapy, and were admitted for thoracic surgery in China between August and November 2014. Anyone who had undergone radiotherapy or chemotherapy before, or who had another cancer at the same time, was left out of the study. Surgical tissue pieces of about 1-2.1 cm3 were preserved in RNAlater solution and were kept at -80 degrees C until use. The sequence is built from TRBV5-6 and TRBJ2-7; TRBD1 lines up with 9 middle nucleotides. Sequencing input: lung tumor tissue. This clonotype was obtained from a man in his sixties or seventies with non-small cell lung cancer. The CDR3 loop reads CANSLTGTGTYEQYF. The bases are TGTGCCAACAGCCTGACCGGGACAGGGACTTACGAGCAGTACTTC.